This TCR beta chain comes out of a study of cytomegalovirus exposure and HLA in healthy donors. V gave up 3 bases and J gave up 0 bases, with 11 bases separating them. Germline V gene sequence: CDR1 SEHNR, CDR2 FQNEAQ (reference sequence). CDR3 length: 15 residues. Primers for the PCR totalled 60 Vbeta and 13 Jbeta. TCRdb's copy holds only in-frame clones and misses some; the assay was immunoSEQ multiplex PCR. The table records 210,000 or so clones, around 84% of them present only once. The V gene is TRBV7-9, the J gene TRBJ2-5, with D unclear. This receptor was obtained from a girl aged 2 to 10 in good health and CMV-seronegative. Input material: PBMCs. CDR3 sequence (DNA): TGTGCCAGCAGCTTCCACCCGGTTAACCAAGAGACCCAGTACTTC. Protein product: CASSFHPVNQETQYF.